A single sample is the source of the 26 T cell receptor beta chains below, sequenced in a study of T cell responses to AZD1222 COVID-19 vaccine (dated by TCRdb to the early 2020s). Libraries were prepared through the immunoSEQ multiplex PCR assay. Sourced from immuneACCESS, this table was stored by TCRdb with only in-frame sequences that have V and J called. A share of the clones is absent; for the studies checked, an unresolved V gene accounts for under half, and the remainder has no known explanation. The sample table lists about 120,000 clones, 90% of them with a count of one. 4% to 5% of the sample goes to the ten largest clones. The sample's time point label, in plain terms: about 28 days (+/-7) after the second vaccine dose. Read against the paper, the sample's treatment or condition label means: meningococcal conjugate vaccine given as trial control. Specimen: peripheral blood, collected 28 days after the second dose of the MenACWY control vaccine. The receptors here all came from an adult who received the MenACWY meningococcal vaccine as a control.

The CDR3 here is CASSFESSAPRGQYF. DNA of the CDR3: TGTGCCAGCAGTTTCGAATCCTCGGCCCCCCGTGGGCAGTACTTC. This rearrangement joins TRBV28 to TRBJ2-7; unclear D gene. The length of the CDR3 is 15 residues. Germline V CDR1 and CDR2: MDHEN, SYDVKM. The V gene lost 3 bases and the J gene lost 9 bases, with 21 bases spanning the gap.

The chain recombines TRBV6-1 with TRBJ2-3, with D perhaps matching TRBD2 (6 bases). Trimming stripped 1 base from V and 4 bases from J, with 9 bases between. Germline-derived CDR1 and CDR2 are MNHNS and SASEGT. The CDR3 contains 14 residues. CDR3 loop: CASSEGGAADTQYF. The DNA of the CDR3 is TGTGCCAGCAGTGAAGGCGGGGCAGCAGATACGCAGTATTTT.

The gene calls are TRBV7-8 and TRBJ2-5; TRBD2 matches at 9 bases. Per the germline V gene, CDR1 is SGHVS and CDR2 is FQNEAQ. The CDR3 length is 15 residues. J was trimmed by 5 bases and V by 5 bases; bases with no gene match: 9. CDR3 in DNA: TGTGCCAGCAGCCCCCGCGGGCTAGCGGGGGAGACCCAGTACTTC. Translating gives CASSPRGLAGETQYF.

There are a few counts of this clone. The CDR3 DNA is TGTGCCAGCAGCGTTGGACAGTGGCAGCCCCAGCATTTT. Its translation is CASSVGQWQPQHF. The V gene is TRBV6-2 or TRBV6-3, the J gene TRBJ1-5; TRBD1 is a possible D gene (6 bases). The germline V gene encodes CDR1 MNHEY and CDR2 SVGEGT. The CDR3 is made up of 13 amino acids. Between the trimmed V and J ends, which lost 6 bases and 7 bases, there was a span of 13 bases.

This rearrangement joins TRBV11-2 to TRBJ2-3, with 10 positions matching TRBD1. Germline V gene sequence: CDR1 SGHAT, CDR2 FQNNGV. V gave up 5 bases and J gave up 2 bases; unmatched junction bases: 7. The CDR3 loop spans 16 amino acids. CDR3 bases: TGTGCCAGCAGCCAAACCGGGACAGGGGACACAGATACGCAGTATTTT. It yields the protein CASSQTGTGDTDTQYF.

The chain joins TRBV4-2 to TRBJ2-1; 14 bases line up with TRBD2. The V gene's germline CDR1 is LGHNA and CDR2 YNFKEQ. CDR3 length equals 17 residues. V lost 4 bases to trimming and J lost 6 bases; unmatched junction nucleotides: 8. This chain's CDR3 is CASSRGVGTSGSNEQFF. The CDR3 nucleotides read TGTGCCAGCAGCCGAGGAGTTGGGACTAGCGGGAGCAATGAGCAGTTCTTC.

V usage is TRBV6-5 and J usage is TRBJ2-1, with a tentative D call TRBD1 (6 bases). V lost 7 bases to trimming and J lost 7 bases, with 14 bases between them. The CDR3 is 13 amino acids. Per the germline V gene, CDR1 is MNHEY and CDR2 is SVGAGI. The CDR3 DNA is TGTGCCAGCACCCGAGTCAGGGGAAATGAGCAGTTCTTC. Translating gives CASTRVRGNEQFF.

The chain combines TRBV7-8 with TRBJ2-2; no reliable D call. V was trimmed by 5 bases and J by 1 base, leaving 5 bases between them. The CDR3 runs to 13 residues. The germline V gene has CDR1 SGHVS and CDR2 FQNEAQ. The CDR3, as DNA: TGTGCCAGCAGCCGACAGAACACCGGGGAGCTGTTTTTT. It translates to CASSRQNTGELFF.

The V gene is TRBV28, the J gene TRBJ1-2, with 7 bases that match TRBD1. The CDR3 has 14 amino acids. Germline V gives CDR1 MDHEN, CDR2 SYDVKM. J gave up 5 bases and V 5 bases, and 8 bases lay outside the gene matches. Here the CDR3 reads CASSEGAQIYGYTF. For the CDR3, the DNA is TGTGCCAGCAGTGAGGGGGCGCAGATTTATGGCTACACCTTC.

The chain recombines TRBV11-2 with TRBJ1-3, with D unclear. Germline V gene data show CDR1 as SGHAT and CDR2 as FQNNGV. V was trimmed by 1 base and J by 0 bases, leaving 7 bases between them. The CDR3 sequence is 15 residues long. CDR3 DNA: TGTGCCAGCAGCTTAGTCGAGGGCTCTGGAAACACCATATATTTT. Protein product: CASSLVEGSGNTIYF.

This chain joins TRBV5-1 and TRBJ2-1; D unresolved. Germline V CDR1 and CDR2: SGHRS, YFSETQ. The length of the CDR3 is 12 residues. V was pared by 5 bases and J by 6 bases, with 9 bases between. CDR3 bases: TGCGCCAGCAGTTTCTTTATCAATGAGCAGTTCTTC. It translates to CASSFFINEQFF.

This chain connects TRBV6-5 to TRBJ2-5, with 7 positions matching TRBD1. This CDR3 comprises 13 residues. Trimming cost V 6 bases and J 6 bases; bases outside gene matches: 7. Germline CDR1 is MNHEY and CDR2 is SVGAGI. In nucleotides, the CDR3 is TGTGCCAGCAGCGACAGGGTTCTAAAGACCCAGTACTTC. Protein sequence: CASSDRVLKTQYF.

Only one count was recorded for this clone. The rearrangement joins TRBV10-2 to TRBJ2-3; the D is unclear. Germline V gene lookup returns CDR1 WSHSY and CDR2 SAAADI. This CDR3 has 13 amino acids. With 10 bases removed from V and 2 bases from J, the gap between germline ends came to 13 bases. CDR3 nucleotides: TGCGCCACCACACGAACCATCACAGATACGCAGTATTTT. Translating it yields CATTRTITDTQYF.

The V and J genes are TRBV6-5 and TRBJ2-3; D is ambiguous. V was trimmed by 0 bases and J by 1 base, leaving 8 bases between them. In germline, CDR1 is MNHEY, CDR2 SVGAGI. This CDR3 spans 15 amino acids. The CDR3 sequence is CASSYSQPRTDTQYF. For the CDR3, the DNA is TGTGCCAGCAGTTACTCCCAGCCACGCACAGATACGCAGTATTTT.

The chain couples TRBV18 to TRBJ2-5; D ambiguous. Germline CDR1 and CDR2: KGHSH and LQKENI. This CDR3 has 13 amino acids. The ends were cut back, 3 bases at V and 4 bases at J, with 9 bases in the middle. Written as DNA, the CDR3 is TGTGCCAGCTCACCGGTCCCGGTAGAGACCCAGTACTTC. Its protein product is CASSPVPVETQYF.

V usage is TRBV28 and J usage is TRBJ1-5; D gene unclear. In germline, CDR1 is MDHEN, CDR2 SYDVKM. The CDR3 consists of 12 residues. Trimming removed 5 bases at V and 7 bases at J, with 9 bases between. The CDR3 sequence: CASSARVQPQHF. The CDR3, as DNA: TGTGCCAGCAGTGCCCGGGTACAGCCCCAGCATTTT.

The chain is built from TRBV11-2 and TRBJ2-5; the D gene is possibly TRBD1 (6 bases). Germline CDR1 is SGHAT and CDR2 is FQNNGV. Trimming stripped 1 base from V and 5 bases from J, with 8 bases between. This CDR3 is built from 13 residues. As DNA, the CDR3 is TGTGCCAGCAGCTTAGGACAGGCCGAGACCCAGTACTTC. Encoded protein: CASSLGQAETQYF.

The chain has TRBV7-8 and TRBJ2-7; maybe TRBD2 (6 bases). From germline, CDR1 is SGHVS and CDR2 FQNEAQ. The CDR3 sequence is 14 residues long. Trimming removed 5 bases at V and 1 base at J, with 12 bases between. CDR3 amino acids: CASSRLGGSYEQYF. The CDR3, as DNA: TGTGCCAGCAGCCGGTTGGGGGGTTCCTACGAGCAGTACTTC.

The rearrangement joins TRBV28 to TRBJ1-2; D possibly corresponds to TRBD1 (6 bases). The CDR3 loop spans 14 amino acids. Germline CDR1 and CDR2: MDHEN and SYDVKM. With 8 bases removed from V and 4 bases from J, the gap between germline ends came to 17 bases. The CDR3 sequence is CASLGQGRSYGYTF. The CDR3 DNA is TGTGCCAGCCTCGGTCAGGGGAGAAGCTATGGCTACACCTTC.

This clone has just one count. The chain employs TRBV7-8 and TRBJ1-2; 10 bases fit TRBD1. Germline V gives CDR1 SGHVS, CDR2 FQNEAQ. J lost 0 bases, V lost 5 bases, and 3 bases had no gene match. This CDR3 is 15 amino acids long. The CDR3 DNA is TGTGCCAGCAGCACCGGACAGGGGGCTAACTATGGCTACACCTTC. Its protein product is CASSTGQGANYGYTF. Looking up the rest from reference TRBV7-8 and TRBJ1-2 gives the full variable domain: GAGVSQSPRYKVAKRGQDVALRCDPISGHVSLFWYQQALGQGPEFLTYFQNEAQLDKSGLPSDRFFAERPEGSVSTLKIQRTQQEDSAVYLCASSTGQGANYGYTFGSGTRLTVV.

The CDR3 spells CASSPRQGRNQPQHF. DNA of the CDR3: TGTGCCAGCTCACCACGGCAGGGAAGGAATCAGCCCCAGCATTTT. This sequence joins TRBV18 and TRBJ1-5; a possible D gene is TRBD1 (5 bases). Per the germline V gene, CDR1 is KGHSH and CDR2 is LQKENI. This CDR3 is 15 amino acids long. Trimming left V 1 base short and J 4 bases short, with 11 bases between.

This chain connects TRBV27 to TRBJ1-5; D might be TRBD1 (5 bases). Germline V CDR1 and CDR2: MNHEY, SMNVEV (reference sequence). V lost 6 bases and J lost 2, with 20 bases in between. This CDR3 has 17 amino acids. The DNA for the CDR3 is TGTGCCAGCAGGCCATATAATGACTTGGGGGGCAATCAGCCCCAGCATTTT. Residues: CASRPYNDLGGNQPQHF.

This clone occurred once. The DNA of the CDR3 is TGTGCCAGCAGTTATAACGATGAGCAGTTCTTC. The encoded protein is CASSYNDEQFF. The chain joins TRBV6-5 to TRBJ2-1; D uncertain. The CDR3 totals 11 residues. Trimming removed 3 bases from V and 8 bases from J, with 5 bases in between. The germline V gene has CDR1 MNHEY and CDR2 SVGAGI.

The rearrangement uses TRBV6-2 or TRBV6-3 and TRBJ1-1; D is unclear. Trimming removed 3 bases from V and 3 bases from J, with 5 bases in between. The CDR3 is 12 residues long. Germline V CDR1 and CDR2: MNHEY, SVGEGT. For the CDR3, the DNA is TGTGCCAGCAGTTATGGGGACACTGAAGCTTTCTTT. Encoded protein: CASSYGDTEAFF.

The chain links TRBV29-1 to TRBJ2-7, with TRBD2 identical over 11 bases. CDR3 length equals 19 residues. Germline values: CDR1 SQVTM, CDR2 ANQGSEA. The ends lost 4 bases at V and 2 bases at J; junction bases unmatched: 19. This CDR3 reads CSVVDRGGSSGRSTYEQYF. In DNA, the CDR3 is TGCAGCGTTGTTGACAGGGGTGGGTCTAGCGGGAGGAGCACCTACGAGCAGTACTTC.

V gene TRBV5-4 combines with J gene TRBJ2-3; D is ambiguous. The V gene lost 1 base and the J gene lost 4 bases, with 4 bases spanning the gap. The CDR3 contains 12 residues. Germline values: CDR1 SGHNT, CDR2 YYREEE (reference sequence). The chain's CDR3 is CASSLFPDTQYF. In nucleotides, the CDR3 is TGTGCCAGCAGCTTGTTCCCAGATACGCAGTATTTT.